This T cell receptor (beta chain) was sequenced in a study of T cell responses to AZD1222 COVID-19 vaccine (dated by TCRdb to 2020 to 2022). Describing the broader study: A total of 230 to 250 trial participants underwent TCR sequencing, of whom nearly 210 had received two doses of AZD1222 and approximately 25 had received two doses of the MenACWY control vaccine. Trial participants were enrolled into age subgroups of 18-55, 56-69 and 70-plus years, which contained about 160, 30 and 59 TCR-sequenced participants, respectively. What the work shows at the level of the full study, not this receptor alone: Only a handful of AZD1222 recipients were SARS-CoV-2 seropositive at baseline, limiting conclusions about previously exposed vaccinees. Vaccine-associated CD4 TCRs spanned the whole spike protein, with dominant responses in regions 160-218 and 743-854. A significant rise in spike-specific TCR breadth and depth was observed after two AZD1222 doses relative to day 0 and relative to MenACWY recipients. Because no day 14 peak-response samples were available, the repertoires could be characterized only after the peak T cell response. The 56-69-year group was small, and its depth increase did not reach significance, likely because of low power. Participants were mostly white British, with more females than males. The authors suggested clonal diversity may have been underestimated. Reportedly, close to half of the unique spike-specific TCRs recognized epitopes lying outside the regions that are mutated in the B.1.351 and B.1.1.7 variants.

Taken with the paper, the label for time point translates to: about 28 days (+/-7) after the second vaccine dose. AZD1222 recipients whose second dose came at about 4 weeks and those whose second dose came at about 12 weeks were combined into one group, since spike-specific TCR depth and breadth did not differ between the two schedules. Vaccinee samples were obtained from the UK trials COV001 and COV002, which included a single-blind randomized controlled phase 2/3 trial of AZD1222 (ChAdOx1 nCoV-19) in healthy adults. For TCRbeta chain sequencing, PBMC samples from trial participants were taken at day 0 and at day 28 after the second dose. For this clone: This receptor's antigen is unknown. Base-call qualities are not available, and no considerably larger clone is one nucleotide away.

The CDR3 regions of human TCRbeta chains were analyzed by immunosequencing. On the study's bioinformatics: TCRs in the repertoires were matched against a reference library of SARS-CoV-2-specific TCRs that had been generated with the MIRA antigen-specificity platform. Breadth was defined as the fraction of unique TCRs that were SARS-CoV-2-associated. Depth was defined as the fraction of total T cells that were SARS-CoV-2-associated. Using the MIRA data, every spike-specific TCR was mapped to the spike region that the TCR reacted to and assigned to either a CD4 or a CD8 class. Log10-transformed breadth and depth values were compared by one-way ANOVA with Sidak's multiple comparisons tests. This immuneACCESS table, as held by TCRdb, lists in-frame sequences with V and J called but not all clones. Of the missing ones, under half trace to an unresolved V gene in checked studies; the others have no known cause. V, J and clone size are taken as reported in that table, and D and trimming were inferred from the DNA itself. In all, the sample holds over 25,000 clones, and roughly 90% of those were seen once. The top ten clones comprise approximately 8% of the sample.

This sequence originates from an adult who received the AZD1222 COVID-19 vaccine. This specimen consisted of peripheral blood, obtained 28 days after the second AZD1222 dose.

Here is the DNA: TGTGCCAGCAGTAAGGGGGCGAATGTAAGGGGCTACACCTTC. Its coded protein is CASSKGANVRGYTF. The V and J genes are TRBV28 and TRBJ1-2; the junction holds 7 bases that match TRBD1. Reading from cysteine to phenylalanine, the CDR3 counts 14 amino acids. The only DNA kept is the CDR3, 42 bases in frame from the first base. Trimming removed 5 bases from V and 8 bases from J; the gene matches leave 11 bases unexplained. The germline V gene sets CDR1 to MDHEN and CDR2 to SYDVKM.